This TCR beta chain was captured by sequencing in a study of T-cell reconstitution after alpha-beta-depleted transplantation in children. Study-level findings and limits: Roughly two months post-transplant, alpha-beta T cells reportedly originated from several hundred graft clones that had expanded. After one year, T-cell counts and TCRbeta diversity mostly came from new T cells. TCRbeta diversity was high at day 60 in some patients (a result of surviving recipient T cells and thymic progenitors).

It was with unique molecular identifiers that the TCRbeta library was prepared. In TCRdb, the PCR reads were re-called with MiXCR into one record per CDR3 protein. The table records around 670,000 distinct CDR3 sequences, about 12% of them present only once. This clonotype has only one observation. Its specificity is not known. The CDR3 extends over 17 amino acids. The V gene lost 1 base and the J gene lost 5 bases, with 18 bases spanning the gap. The germline CDR1 and CDR2 sequences are SEHNR and FQNEAQ (reference sequence). The source is a girl aged 2-10 years with congenital amegakaryocytic thrombocytopenia, due to receive a stem cell transplant. The specimen comprised PBMCs, sampled before TCRalphabeta/CD19-depleted stem cell transplant. The chain recombines TRBV7-9 with TRBJ2-1; D ambiguous. Here the CDR3 reads CASSLDSASEFHNEQFF. The CDR3 nucleotides read TGTGCCAGCAGCTTAGACTCTGCGTCTGAGTTTCACAATGAGCAGTTCTTC.